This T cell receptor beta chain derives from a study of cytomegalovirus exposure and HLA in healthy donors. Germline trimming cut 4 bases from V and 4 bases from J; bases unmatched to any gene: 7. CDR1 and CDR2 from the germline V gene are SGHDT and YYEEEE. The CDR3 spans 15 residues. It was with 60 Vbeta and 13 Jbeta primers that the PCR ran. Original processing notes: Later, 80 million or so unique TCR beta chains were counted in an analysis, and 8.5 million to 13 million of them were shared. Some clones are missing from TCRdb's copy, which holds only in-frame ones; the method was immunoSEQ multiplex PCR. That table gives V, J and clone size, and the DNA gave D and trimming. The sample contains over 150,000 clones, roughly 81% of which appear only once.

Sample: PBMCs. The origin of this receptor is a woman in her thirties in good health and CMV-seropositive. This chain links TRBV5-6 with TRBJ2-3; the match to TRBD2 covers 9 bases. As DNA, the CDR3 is TGTGCCAGCAGCCTGCCGGGACTAGCATCAGATACGCAGTATTTT. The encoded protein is CASSLPGLASDTQYF. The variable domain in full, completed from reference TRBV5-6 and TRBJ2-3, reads DAGVTQSPTHLIKTRGQQVTLRCSPKSGHDTVSWYQQALGQGPQFIFQYYEEEERQRGNFPDRFSGHQFPNYSSELNVNALLLGDSALYLCASSLPGLASDTQYFGPGTRLTVL.